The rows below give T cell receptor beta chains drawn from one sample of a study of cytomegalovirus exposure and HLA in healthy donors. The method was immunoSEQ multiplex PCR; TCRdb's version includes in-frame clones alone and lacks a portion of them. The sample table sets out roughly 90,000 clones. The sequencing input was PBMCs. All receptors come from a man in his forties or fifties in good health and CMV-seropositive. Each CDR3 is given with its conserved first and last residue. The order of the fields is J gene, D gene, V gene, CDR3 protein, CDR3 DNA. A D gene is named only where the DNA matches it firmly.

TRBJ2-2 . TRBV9 CASSATFMNTGELFF TGTGCCAGCAGCGCTACTTTTATGAACACCGGGGAGCTGTTTTTT
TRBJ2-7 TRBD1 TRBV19 CASSMGTGIIYEQYF TGTGCCAGTAGTATGGGGACAGGGATAATATACGAGCAGTACTTC
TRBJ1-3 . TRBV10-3 CATLDRGNTIYF TGTGCCACCCTAGACAGAGGAAACACCATATATTTT
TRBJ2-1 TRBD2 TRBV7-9 CASSFLAGSTGGNEQFF TGTGCCAGCAGCTTTCTGGCGGGATCCACGGGGGGCAATGAGCAGTTCTTC
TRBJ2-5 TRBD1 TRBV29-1 CSVDDRGQETQYF TGCAGCGTTGACGACAGGGGCCAAGAGACCCAGTACTTC
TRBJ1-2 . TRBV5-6 CASNVEGYGYTF TGTGCCAGCAACGTGGAGGGCTATGGCTACACCTTC
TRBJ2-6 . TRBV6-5 CASSYQGLSGANVLTF TGTGCCAGCAGTTATCAGGGATTGTCTGGGGCCAACGTCCTGACTTTC
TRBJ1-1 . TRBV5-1 CASSLAQMNTEAFF TGCGCCAGCAGCTTGGCCCAAATGAACACTGAAGCTTTCTTT
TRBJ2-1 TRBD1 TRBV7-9 CASKGQGALEQFF TGTGCCAGCAAGGGACAGGGGGCGTTGGAGCAGTTCTTC
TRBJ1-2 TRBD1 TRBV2 CASKLQGSYGYTF TGTGCCAGCAAACTACAGGGGAGCTATGGCTACACCTTC
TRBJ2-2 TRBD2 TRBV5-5 CASSPREGNTGELFF TGTGCCAGCAGCCCAAGGGAGGGAAACACCGGGGAGCTGTTTTTT
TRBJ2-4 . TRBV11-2 CASSLGRGMGKNIQYF TGTGCCAGCAGCTTAGGTCGGGGGATGGGCAAAAACATTCAGTACTTC
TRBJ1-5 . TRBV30 CAWSVLGLNSNQPQHF TGTGCCTGGAGTGTACTAGGGCTAAATAGCAATCAGCCCCAGCATTTT
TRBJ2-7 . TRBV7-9 CASSFSSDHYEQYF TGTGCCAGCAGCTTTTCTAGCGACCACTACGAGCAGTACTTC
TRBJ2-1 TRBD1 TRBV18 CASSPSGQADNEQFF TGTGCCAGCTCACCATCCGGACAGGCGGACAATGAGCAGTTCTTC
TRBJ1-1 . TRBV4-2 CASSPTRGINTEAFF TGTGCCAGCAGCCCTACCAGGGGCATTAACACTGAAGCTTTCTTT
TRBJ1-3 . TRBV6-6 CASSPTEGGNTIYF TGTGCCAGCAGTCCGACGGAGGGCGGAAACACCATATATTTT
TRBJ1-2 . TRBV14 CASSQIGEGGYTF TGTGCCAGCAGCCAGATAGGGGAAGGCGGCTACACCTTC
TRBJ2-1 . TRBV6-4 CASSGYRVSYNEQFF TGTGCCAGCAGTGGATACAGGGTTTCCTACAATGAGCAGTTCTTC
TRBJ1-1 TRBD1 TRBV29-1 CSVAPQGEAFF TGCAGCGTCGCTCCACAGGGGGAAGCTTTCTTT
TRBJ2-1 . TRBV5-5 CASSPPFLSEQFF TGTGCCAGCAGCCCGCCTTTTTTGAGTGAGCAGTTCTTC
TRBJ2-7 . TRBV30 CAWSVTEQYF TGTGCCTGGAGTGTAACCGAGCAGTACTTC
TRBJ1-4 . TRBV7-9 CASSPGTNEKLFF TGTGCCAGCAGCCCAGGGACAAATGAAAAACTGTTTTTT
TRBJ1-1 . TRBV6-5 CASSYVDSYTEAFF TGTGCCAGCAGTTATGTTGACAGTTACACTGAAGCTTTCTTT
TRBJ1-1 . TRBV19 CASRPFVSGSAEAFF TGTGCCAGTAGACCTTTCGTGTCGGGTAGCGCTGAAGCTTTCTTT
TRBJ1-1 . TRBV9 CASSAGGNTEAFF TGTGCCAGCAGCGCGGGGGGAAACACTGAAGCTTTCTTT
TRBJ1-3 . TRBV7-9 CASNRVLSGNTIYF TGTGCCAGCAACAGGGTCCTCTCTGGAAACACCATATATTTT
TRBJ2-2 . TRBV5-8 CASSLGFRAAGELFF TGTGCCAGCAGCTTGGGTTTCAGGGCCGCCGGGGAGCTGTTTTTT
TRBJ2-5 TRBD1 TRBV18 CASSDRATPKTQYF TGTGCCAGCTCCGACAGGGCGACTCCGAAGACCCAGTACTTC
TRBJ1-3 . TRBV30 CAWSVLGAGNTIYF TGTGCCTGGAGTGTCCTGGGAGCTGGAAACACCATATATTTT
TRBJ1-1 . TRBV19 CASSIHTRDTEAFF TGTGCCAGTAGTATACACACCCGGGACACTGAAGCTTTCTTT
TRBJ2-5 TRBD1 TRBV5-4 CASGRQGVETQYF TGTGCCAGCGGGCGCCAGGGGGTCGAGACCCAGTACTTC
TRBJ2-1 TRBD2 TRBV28 CASSPTSGRASYNEQFF TGTGCCAGCAGCCCGACTAGCGGGAGGGCCTCCTACAATGAGCAGTTCTTC
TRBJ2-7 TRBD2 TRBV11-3 CASSGAGTRAYEQYF TGTGCCAGCAGCGGGGCCGGGACTAGAGCCTACGAGCAGTACTTC
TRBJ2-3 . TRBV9 CASSVETITDTQYF TGTGCCAGCAGCGTAGAGACAATCACAGATACGCAGTATTTT
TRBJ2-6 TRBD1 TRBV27 CASSLTGNGANVLTF TGTGCCAGCAGTTTGACAGGGAATGGGGCCAACGTCCTGACTTTC
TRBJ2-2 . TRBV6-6 CASSYSIGTGELFF TGTGCCAGCAGTTACTCGATAGGGACAGGGGAGCTGTTTTTT
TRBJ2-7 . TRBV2 CASTVRGTEQYF TGTGCCAGCACCGTAAGGGGGACCGAGCAGTACTTC
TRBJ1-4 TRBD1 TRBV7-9 CASGQGNEKLFF TGTGCCAGCGGACAGGGGAATGAAAAACTGTTTTTT
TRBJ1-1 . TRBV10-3 CATYRGTEAFF TGTGCCACCTATCGAGGGACTGAAGCTTTCTTT